A selection of T cell receptor beta chains follows, all from one sample in a study of blood T cell repertoires in COVID-19. Sequencing was performed with immunoSEQ multiplex PCR; in TCRdb, only in-frame clones are kept and a portion is missing. The profile shows over 70,000 clones, about nine tenths of them singletons. The source material was peripheral blood. The receptor source for this set is a man in his fifties or sixties with COVID-19, enrolled during active disease. CDR3s include the opening cysteine and the closing phenylalanine or tryptophan. The D gene is left open where the match is weak. Size is stated for part of the rows, as once, few or many counts, or as a class when the clone is expanded.

CDR3aa: CASSTQPGQGAQGGELFF
CDR3nt: TGTGCCAGTAGCACCCAGCCGGGACAGGGGGCGCAGGGCGGGGAGCTGTTTTTT
j_gene: TRBJ2-2
abundance: NA
v_gene: TRBV19
d_gene: TRBD1

CDR3aa: CAWSAGQGARTGELFF
CDR3nt: TGTGCCTGGAGTGCGGGACAGGGGGCCCGAACCGGGGAGCTGTTTTTT
j_gene: TRBJ2-2
abundance: NA
v_gene: TRBV30
d_gene: TRBD1

CDR3aa: CASSVATQGGRSNEQFF
CDR3nt: TGTGCCAGCAGCGTAGCTACTCAGGGGGGCAGGAGCAATGAGCAGTTCTTC
j_gene: TRBJ2-1
abundance: NA
v_gene: TRBV9
d_gene: NA

CDR3aa: CASRYSGLGEQFF
CDR3nt: TGTGCCAGCAGATATAGCGGATTAGGGGAGCAGTTCTTC
j_gene: TRBJ2-1
abundance: few
v_gene: TRBV2
d_gene: NA

CDR3aa: CASSQDQRGNTGELFF
CDR3nt: TGCGCCAGCAGCCAAGATCAAAGGGGAAACACCGGGGAGCTGTTTTTT
j_gene: TRBJ2-2
abundance: once
v_gene: TRBV4-1
d_gene: NA

CDR3aa: CASSLRGTFAEAFF
CDR3nt: TGTGCCAGTAGTCTCCGGGGGACGTTCGCTGAAGCTTTCTTT
j_gene: TRBJ1-1
abundance: NA
v_gene: TRBV19
d_gene: NA

CDR3aa: CASSLDGGVNTEAFF
CDR3nt: TGCGCCAGCAGCTTGGATGGGGGCGTGAACACTGAAGCTTTCTTT
j_gene: TRBJ1-1
abundance: NA
v_gene: TRBV5-1
d_gene: NA

CDR3aa: CASSETGTGNEKLFF
CDR3nt: TGTGCCAGCAGCGAGACCGGGACAGGGAACGAAAAACTGTTTTTT
j_gene: TRBJ1-4
abundance: NA
v_gene: TRBV9
d_gene: TRBD1

CDR3aa: CASSDLRSYEQYF
CDR3nt: TGTGCCAGCAGTGACCTTCGGTCCTACGAGCAGTACTTC
j_gene: TRBJ2-7
abundance: NA
v_gene: TRBV2
d_gene: NA

CDR3aa: CASTTYGNTIYF
CDR3nt: TGTGCCAGCACCACATATGGAAACACCATATATTTT
j_gene: TRBJ1-3
abundance: few
v_gene: TRBV6-5
d_gene: NA

CDR3aa: CASSLGLAGSNGETQYF
CDR3nt: TGCGCCAGCAGCTTGGGACTAGCGGGCTCAAATGGAGAGACCCAGTACTTC
j_gene: TRBJ2-5
abundance: NA
v_gene: TRBV5-1
d_gene: TRBD2

CDR3aa: CASSYSRGHEQFF
CDR3nt: TGTGCCAGCAGTTACTCGAGAGGGCATGAGCAGTTCTTC
j_gene: TRBJ2-1
abundance: NA
v_gene: TRBV6-5
d_gene: NA

CDR3aa: CASSVGQGGGNTIYF
CDR3nt: TGTGCCAGCAGCGTAGGACAGGGAGGTGGAAACACCATATATTTT
j_gene: TRBJ1-3
abundance: NA
v_gene: TRBV9
d_gene: TRBD1

CDR3aa: CASSDILAGNEQFF
CDR3nt: TGCGCCAGCAGTGATATACTAGCTGGCAATGAGCAGTTCTTC
j_gene: TRBJ2-1
abundance: NA
v_gene: TRBV10-1
d_gene: NA

CDR3aa: CASSLVGGYGYTF
CDR3nt: TGTGCCAGCAGTTTGGTAGGGGGATATGGCTACACCTTC
j_gene: TRBJ1-2
abundance: few
v_gene: TRBV28
d_gene: NA

CDR3aa: CASSIGLAPDTQYF
CDR3nt: TGTGCCAGTAGTATAGGGCTAGCCCCAGATACGCAGTATTTT
j_gene: TRBJ2-3
abundance: few
v_gene: TRBV19
d_gene: NA

CDR3aa: CASSDTTGGSWGETQYF
CDR3nt: TGTGCCAGCAGCGATACGACAGGGGGATCATGGGGAGAGACCCAGTACTTC
j_gene: TRBJ2-5
abundance: NA
v_gene: TRBV25-1
d_gene: TRBD1

CDR3aa: CASSFSGTSGNEQFF
CDR3nt: TGCGCCAGCAGCTTTTCCGGGACTAGCGGCAATGAGCAGTTCTTC
j_gene: TRBJ2-1
abundance: few
v_gene: TRBV5-1
d_gene: TRBD2

CDR3aa: CASSPRDRDTGELFF
CDR3nt: TGTGCCAGCAGTCCCCGGGACAGGGACACCGGGGAGCTGTTTTTT
j_gene: TRBJ2-2
abundance: NA
v_gene: TRBV27
d_gene: TRBD1

CDR3aa: CATHDGGSQPQHF
CDR3nt: TGTGCCACCCATGATGGGGGCAGTCAGCCCCAGCATTTT
j_gene: TRBJ1-5
abundance: NA
v_gene: TRBV10-3
d_gene: NA

CDR3aa: CASSDTPGWDTQYF
CDR3nt: TGTGCCAGCAGTGACACCCCCGGGTGGGATACGCAGTATTTT
j_gene: TRBJ2-3
abundance: NA
v_gene: TRBV6-1
d_gene: NA

CDR3aa: CASSVRAGYNEQFF
CDR3nt: TGTGCCAGCAGTGTGAGGGCAGGTTACAATGAGCAGTTCTTC
j_gene: TRBJ2-1
abundance: once
v_gene: TRBV2
d_gene: NA

CDR3aa: CASSEQQNTDTQYF
CDR3nt: TGCGCCAGCAGCGAACAACAGAACACAGATACGCAGTATTTT
j_gene: TRBJ2-3
abundance: NA
v_gene: TRBV5-1
d_gene: NA

CDR3aa: CASSAQDFVTGELFF
CDR3nt: TGTGCCAGCAGTGCCCAGGATTTTGTGACCGGGGAGCTGTTTTTT
j_gene: TRBJ2-2
abundance: NA
v_gene: TRBV2
d_gene: NA

CDR3aa: CASSETSGHTGELFF
CDR3nt: TGTGCCAGCAGCGAGACTAGCGGCCACACCGGGGAGCTGTTTTTT
j_gene: TRBJ2-2
abundance: once
v_gene: TRBV7-9
d_gene: TRBD2

CDR3aa: CASSLLSAPNTGELFF
CDR3nt: TGTGCCAGCAGCTTACTAAGTGCTCCGAACACCGGGGAGCTGTTTTTT
j_gene: TRBJ2-2
abundance: NA
v_gene: TRBV7-8
d_gene: NA

CDR3aa: CASSLGGQGSTGELFF
CDR3nt: TGTGCCAGCAGCTTGGGGGGACAGGGGTCCACCGGGGAGCTGTTTTTT
j_gene: TRBJ2-2
abundance: NA
v_gene: TRBV7-9
d_gene: TRBD1

CDR3aa: CASSQVGPLGGNTIYF
CDR3nt: TGCGCCAGCAGCCAAGTGGGGCCCCTCGGGGGAAACACCATATATTTT
j_gene: TRBJ1-3
abundance: NA
v_gene: TRBV4-1
d_gene: NA

CDR3aa: CAWTLSLGEYNEQFF
CDR3nt: TGTGCCTGGACCCTATCGCTAGGGGAATACAATGAGCAGTTCTTC
j_gene: TRBJ2-1
abundance: few
v_gene: TRBV30
d_gene: NA

CDR3aa: CASTPTLGANYGYTF
CDR3nt: TGTGCCAGTACCCCTACCTTGGGAGCTAACTATGGCTACACCTTC
j_gene: TRBJ1-2
abundance: NA
v_gene: TRBV19
d_gene: NA

CDR3aa: CASSIPTGGSNQPQHF
CDR3nt: TGTGCCAGTAGTATTCCAACAGGGGGCAGCAATCAGCCCCAGCATTTT
j_gene: TRBJ1-5
abundance: NA
v_gene: TRBV19
d_gene: TRBD1

CDR3aa: CASAASQDEKLFF
CDR3nt: TGTGCCAGCGCCGCTAGCCAAGATGAAAAACTGTTTTTT
j_gene: TRBJ1-4
abundance: NA
v_gene: TRBV18
d_gene: NA

CDR3aa: CASSQTGEGYTF
CDR3nt: TGTGCCAGCAGCCAGACAGGGGAAGGCTACACCTTC
j_gene: TRBJ1-2
abundance: NA
v_gene: TRBV9
d_gene: TRBD1

CDR3aa: CAWSVPLAASYNEQFF
CDR3nt: TGTGCCTGGAGTGTACCACTAGCGGCTTCCTACAATGAGCAGTTCTTC
j_gene: TRBJ2-1
abundance: NA
v_gene: TRBV30
d_gene: TRBD2

CDR3aa: CASSRSGRDTDTQYF
CDR3nt: TGCGCCAGCAGCCGAAGTGGGCGGGACACAGATACGCAGTATTTT
j_gene: TRBJ2-3
abundance: NA
v_gene: TRBV5-1
d_gene: NA

CDR3aa: CASSLVSTGYEQYF
CDR3nt: TGTGCCAGCAGCTTGGTGTCTACGGGCTACGAGCAGTACTTC
j_gene: TRBJ2-7
abundance: once
v_gene: TRBV7-2
d_gene: NA